This T cell receptor beta chain was observed in a study of T cell repertoires in cytomegalovirus infection. Study overall: The public TCR beta signatures pointed to both CMV infection and matching HLA type. Broader study findings: Based on cumulative public TCR beta family frequency, carriers of CMV plus the relevant HLA were identified.

In the case of this clonotype: The antigen remains unidentified.

TCRdb independently ran MiXCR on the reads; one entry per CDR3 protein. The table has some 920,000 distinct CDR3 sequences, approximately 31% seen once. The receptor was derived from a human donor in good health (CMV status not recorded). Some clones in this sample may be carry-over from other donors' samples. The source material was cultured CD8+ T cells from PBMCs, sampled from culture after CMV antigen stimulation.

The CDR3 DNA follows: TGTGCCATCAGTACCGACAGGGCCCCTAGGGAGCAGTACTTC. Its translation is CAISTDRAPREQYF. The J gene is TRBJ2-7, the V gene TRBV10-3, with 7 bases aligning to TRBD1. Germline values: CDR1 ENHRY, CDR2 SYGVKD. The length of the CDR3 is 14 residues. V lost 5 bases and J lost 7; bases outside the gene matches: 11.